The clone carrying this T cell receptor beta chain came up a few times. This sample is drawn from a study of blood T cell repertoires in COVID-19. About the research overall: Material from acute and convalescent COVID-19 was sourced from the United States, Italy and Spain.

V was pared by 0 bases and J by 2 bases, with 12 bases between. The CDR3 consists of 15 residues. CDR1 and CDR2 (germline): SGHNT, YYREEE (reference sequence). Authors' data handling: It was from reference gene primer amplification that nucleated cell counts were estimated. Using immunoSEQ multiplex PCR, the repertoire was profiled, and TCRdb retains in-frame clones only, with some absent. V, J and clone size reflect that table, while D and trimming were determined from the DNA. The top ten hold 12% of the sample, which has around 170,000 clones, 80% to 85% seen once. The sequence derives from a woman of 80 years or more with COVID-19, enrolled during active disease. The chain joins TRBV5-4 to TRBJ2-7; D is perhaps TRBD2 (6 bases). Material for sequencing was peripheral blood. The DNA for the CDR3 is TGTGCCAGCAGCTTGGGGGGGGTCTCAACCTACGAGCAGTACTTC. Encoded protein: CASSLGGVSTYEQYF.